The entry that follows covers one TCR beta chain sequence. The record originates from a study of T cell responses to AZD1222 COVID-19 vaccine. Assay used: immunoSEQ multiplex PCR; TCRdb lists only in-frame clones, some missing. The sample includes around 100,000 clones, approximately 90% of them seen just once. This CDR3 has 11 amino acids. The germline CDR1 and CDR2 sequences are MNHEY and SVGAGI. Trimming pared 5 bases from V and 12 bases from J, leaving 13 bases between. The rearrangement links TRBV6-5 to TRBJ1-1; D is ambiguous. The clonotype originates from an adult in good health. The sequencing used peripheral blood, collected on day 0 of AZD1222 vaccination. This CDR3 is CASSPPGETFF. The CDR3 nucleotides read TGTGCCAGCAGTCCCCCGGGAGAAACTTTCTTT.